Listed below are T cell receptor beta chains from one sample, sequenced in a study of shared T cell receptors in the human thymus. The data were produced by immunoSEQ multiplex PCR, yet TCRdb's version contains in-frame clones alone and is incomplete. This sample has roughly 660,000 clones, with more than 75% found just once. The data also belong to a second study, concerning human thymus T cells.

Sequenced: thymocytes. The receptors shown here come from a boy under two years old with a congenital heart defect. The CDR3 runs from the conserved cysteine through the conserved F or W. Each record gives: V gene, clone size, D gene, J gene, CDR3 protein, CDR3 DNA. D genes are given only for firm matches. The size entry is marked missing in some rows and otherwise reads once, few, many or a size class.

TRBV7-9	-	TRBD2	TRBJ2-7	CASSSSGTSSYEQYF	TGTGCCAGCAGCTCCTCCGGGACTAGCTCCTACGAGCAGTACTTC
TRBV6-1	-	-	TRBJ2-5	CASSGRGGEETQYF	TGTGCCAGCAGTGGTCGTGGCGGAGAAGAGACCCAGTACTTC
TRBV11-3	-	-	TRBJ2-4	CASSFPGGKNIQYF	TGTGCCAGCAGCTTTCCCGGCGGGAAAAACATTCAGTACTTC
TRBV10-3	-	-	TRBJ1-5	CAISESANQPQHF	TGTGCCATCAGTGAGTCGGCCAATCAGCCCCAGCATTTT
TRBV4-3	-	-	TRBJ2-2	CASSRGTPNTGELFF	TGCGCCAGCAGCCGAGGGACACCTAACACCGGGGAGCTGTTTTTT
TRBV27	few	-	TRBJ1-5	CASSLRQGYQPQHF	TGTGCCAGCAGTTTACGGCAGGGTTATCAGCCCCAGCATTTT
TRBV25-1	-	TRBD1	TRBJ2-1	CASSGQGSRSYNEQFF	TGTGCCAGCAGTGGACAGGGCTCGCGCTCCTACAATGAGCAGTTCTTC
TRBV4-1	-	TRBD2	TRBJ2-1	CASSYSTGGLLTSGRRLNEQFF	TGCGCCAGCAGCTATTCCACAGGGGGCTTACTGACTAGCGGGAGGCGCCTCAATGAGCAGTTCTTC
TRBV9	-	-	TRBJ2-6	CASSVAAQTSSGANVLTF	TGTGCCAGCAGCGTAGCTGCGCAAACGAGCTCTGGGGCCAACGTCCTGACTTTC
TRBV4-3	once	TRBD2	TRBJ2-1	CASSPSPSGSPHEQFF	TGCGCCAGCAGCCCCTCGCCTAGCGGGAGTCCCCATGAGCAGTTCTTC
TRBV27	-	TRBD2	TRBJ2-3	CASKPGLANCRGTDTQYF	TGTGCCAGCAAACCGGGACTAGCTAATTGTAGGGGCACAGATACGCAGTATTTT
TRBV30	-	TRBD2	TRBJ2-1	CAWSVLAGVSYNEQFF	TGTGCCTGGAGTGTACTAGCGGGAGTTTCCTACAATGAGCAGTTCTTC
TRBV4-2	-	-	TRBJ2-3	CASSQDRDSLTDTQYF	TGTGCCAGCAGCCAAGATAGAGACTCCCTCACAGATACGCAGTATTTT
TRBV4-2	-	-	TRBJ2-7	CASSCWTTHYEQYF	TGTGCCAGCAGCTGCTGGACTACCCACTACGAGCAGTACTTC
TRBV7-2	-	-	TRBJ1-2	CASSLEPYFYGYTF	TGTGCCAGCAGCTTAGAGCCTTACTTCTATGGCTACACCTTC
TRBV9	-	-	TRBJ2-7	CASSPQGGLDYEQYF	TGTGCCAGCAGCCCTCAAGGCGGCCTCGACTACGAGCAGTACTTC
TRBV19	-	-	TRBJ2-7	CASSTRDSYEQYF	TGTGCCAGTAGTACCCGGGACTCCTACGAGCAGTACTTC
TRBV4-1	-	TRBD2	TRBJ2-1	CASSQEASGTFHNEQFF	TGCGCCAGCAGCCAAGAGGCTAGCGGGACCTTCCACAATGAGCAGTTCTTC
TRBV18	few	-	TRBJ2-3	CASSPRLRVAQYF	TGTGCCAGCTCACCACGGTTAAGAGTGGCGCAGTATTTT
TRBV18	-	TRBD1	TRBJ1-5	CASSLGQAPRKPQHF	TGTGCCAGCTCATTGGGACAGGCCCCTCGTAAGCCCCAGCATTTT
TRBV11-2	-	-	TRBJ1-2	CASSRRQGRHGYTF	TGTGCCAGCAGCAGACGACAAGGCCGGCATGGCTACACCTTC
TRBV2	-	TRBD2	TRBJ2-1	CASRTSSGRVPASSYNEQFF	TGTGCCAGCAGGACCTCTAGCGGGAGGGTCCCCGCGAGCTCCTACAATGAGCAGTTCTTC
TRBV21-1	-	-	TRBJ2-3	CASSTNGLAGADTQYF	TGTGCCAGCAGCACGAACGGACTAGCGGGAGCAGATACGCAGTATTTT
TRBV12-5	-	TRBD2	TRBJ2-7	CASGPGLAGGIEQYF	TGTGCTAGTGGCCCCGGACTAGCGGGAGGTATCGAGCAGTACTTC
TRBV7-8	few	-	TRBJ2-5	CASAPRRGTKQETQYF	TGTGCCAGCGCGCCCCGCCGCGGGACCAAACAAGAGACCCAGTACTTC
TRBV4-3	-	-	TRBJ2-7	CASSQFRTDPDYEQYF	TGCGCCAGCAGCCAATTTAGGACAGATCCTGACTACGAGCAGTACTTC
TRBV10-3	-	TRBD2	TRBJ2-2	CAISAHSGRRGGELFF	TGTGCCATCAGTGCCCATAGCGGGAGAAGAGGCGGGGAGCTGTTTTTT
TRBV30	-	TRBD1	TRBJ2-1	CAWSAQGIEQFF	TGTGCCTGGAGTGCACAGGGGATTGAGCAGTTCTTC
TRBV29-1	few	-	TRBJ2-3	CSVEGGDTQYF	TGCAGCGTTGAAGGAGGAGATACGCAGTATTTT
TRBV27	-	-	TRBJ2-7	CASRNWGDYEQYF	TGTGCCAGCAGAAACTGGGGGGACTACGAGCAGTACTTC
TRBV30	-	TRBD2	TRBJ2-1	CAWRLAGEQFF	TGTGCCTGGAGATTAGCGGGAGAGCAGTTCTTC
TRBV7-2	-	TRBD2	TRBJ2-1	CASRGTSDDNEQFF	TGTGCCAGCAGAGGGACTAGCGATGACAATGAGCAGTTCTTC
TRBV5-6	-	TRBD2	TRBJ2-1	CASSSGGTSGHNEQFF	TGTGCCAGCAGTTCAGGGGGGACTAGCGGCCACAATGAGCAGTTCTTC
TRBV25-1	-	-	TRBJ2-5	CASSEESAKTQYF	TGTGCCAGCAGTGAAGAATCTGCTAAGACCCAGTACTTC
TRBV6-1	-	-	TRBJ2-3	CASSEPPADTQYF	TGTGCCAGCAGTGAACCTCCAGCGGATACGCAGTATTTT
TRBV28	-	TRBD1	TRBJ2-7	CASSPRSGQGAKGYEQYF	TGTGCCAGCAGTCCCCGGTCGGGACAGGGGGCCAAGGGGTACGAGCAGTACTTC
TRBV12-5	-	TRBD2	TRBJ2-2	CASGWTSGRRDTGELFF	TGTGCTAGTGGCTGGACTAGCGGGAGAAGGGACACCGGGGAGCTGTTTTTT
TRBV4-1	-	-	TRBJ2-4	CASSPRAKNIQYF	TGCGCCAGCAGTCCCCGGGCCAAAAACATTCAGTACTTC
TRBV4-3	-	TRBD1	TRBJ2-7	CASSHRTGNYEQYF	TGCGCCAGCAGCCACCGGACAGGGAACTACGAGCAGTACTTC
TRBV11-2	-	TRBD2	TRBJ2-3	CASSTRLAEGQTDTQYF	TGTGCCAGCAGCACCCGACTAGCGGAAGGCCAAACAGATACGCAGTATTTT